The entry that follows covers one TCR beta chain sequence. Its antigen is not known. MiXCR was run by TCRdb on the 5' RACE reads, yielding one entry per CDR3 protein. The sample lists 100,000 to 150,000 distinct CDR3 sequences; about 15% were seen once. After removal of 3 bases from V and 2 bases from J, the junction contained 4 bases not matched to a gene. This CDR3 comprises 14 residues. Germline V gene lookup returns CDR1 SGHDT and CDR2 YYEEEE. This record comes from a study of T cells after yellow fever vaccination. Study-level points and caveats: FACS-sorted repertoires might harbor abundant contaminating clonotypes from the bulk population. Post-booster reappearance was seen for most primary-vaccination clones (around 96% CD4, 75% to 90% CD8).

The TCR was taken from a man younger than 35 who received the YFV17D yellow fever vaccine. The sequenced sample was CD8+ T cells sorted from PBMCs, obtained 5 days after the yellow fever booster vaccination. V gene TRBV5-6 combines with J gene TRBJ2-7; 8 bases line up with TRBD1. CDR3: CASSSLTGAYEQYF. The CDR3 bases are TGTGCCAGCAGCTCCCTGACAGGGGCCTACGAGCAGTACTTC. Together with reference TRBV5-6 and TRBJ2-7, the CDR3 gives the full variable domain: DAGVTQSPTHLIKTRGQQVTLRCSPKSGHDTVSWYQQALGQGPQFIFQYYEEEERQRGNFPDRFSGHQFPNYSSELNVNALLLGDSALYLCASSSLTGAYEQYFGPGTRLTVT.